Shown below are 15 T cell receptor beta chains from a single sample sequenced in a study of blood T cells in healthy people across ages. Next came a second PCR, run for about 7 to 12 cycles, which used a sample-barcoded 5' primer along with a J-beta primer mix. In TCRdb, the 5' RACE reads were re-called with MiXCR into one record per CDR3 protein. The sample has hundreds of thousands of distinct CDR3 sequences, roughly 47% seen once; the top ten hold around 20%. The sample taken for sequencing was blood. All receptors come from a woman aged 55-69 years in good health.

This clonotype was seen only a few times. The chain employs TRBV6-5 and TRBJ2-1; D gene uncertain. CDR1 is MNHEY, CDR2 SVGAGI, per germline. The CDR3 runs 14 residues. Trimming removed 2 bases from V and 8 bases from J, with 13 bases in between. CDR3 DNA: TGTGCCAGCAGTTACATGGCGCCCGGCGATGAGCAGTTCTTC. Translated: CASSYMAPGDEQFF.

CDR3 sequence: CASSLIPAGSNVDTQYF. CDR3 coding DNA: TGTGCCAGCAGCCTGATCCCGGCTGGGAGCAACGTGGATACGCAGTATTTT. This chain connects TRBV3-1 to TRBJ2-3; tentative D call: TRBD2 (5 bases). Trimming removed 4 bases at V and 6 bases at J, with 23 bases between. This CDR3 is built from 17 residues. The germline gives CDR1 LGHDT, CDR2 YNNKEL (reference sequence).

The chain joins TRBV27 to TRBJ2-7; 11 bases are shared with TRBD1. This CDR3 has 18 amino acids. Germline values: CDR1 MNHEY, CDR2 SMNVEV (reference sequence). J lost 0 bases, V lost 8 bases, and 15 bases had no gene match. CDR3 in DNA: TGTGCCAGCCAATTCCGACCGGGACAGGGGGTCTCCTCCTACGAGCAGTACTTC. Translating it yields CASQFRPGQGVSSYEQYF.

This chain connects TRBV7-9 to TRBJ2-3; 9 bases line up with TRBD2. CDR1 is SEHNR, CDR2 FQNEAQ, per germline (reference sequence). This CDR3 is built from 16 residues. V lost 5 bases, J lost 0 bases, and 6 bases stayed unmatched. The CDR3, as DNA: TGTGCCAGCAGCAAGACTAGCGGCCTTAGCACAGATACGCAGTATTTT. It specifies CASSKTSGLSTDTQYF.

There are a few counts of this clonotype. The chain recombines TRBV7-9 with TRBJ2-3; D is uncertain. Looked up from germline, CDR1 is SEHNR and CDR2 is FQNEAQ (reference sequence). CDR3 length: 13 residues. The V gene lost 5 bases and the J gene lost 2 bases, with 8 bases spanning the gap. The CDR3 coding sequence is TGTGCCAGCAGCAACCGGATCACAGATACGCAGTATTTT. It codes for CASSNRITDTQYF.

Points on this clonotype: It may be a read error: a sequence one base away is much more abundant. The chain uses TRBV7-2 and TRBJ2-1, with D perhaps assigned TRBD1 or TRBD2 (5 bases each). CDR1 SGHTA and CDR2 FQGNSA come from the germline V gene. Trimming took 5 bases from V and 13 from J, leaving 21 bases between them. The CDR3 is 14 amino acids. The CDR3 nucleotides read TGTGCCAGCAGCCCCCAGGGACGCCAAGAGACCCAGTTCTTC. Translated: CASSPQGRQETQFF.

J is TRBJ1-4 and V is TRBV28; D possibly corresponds to TRBD1 (5 bases). CDR3 length: 15 residues. The ends were cut back, 5 bases at V and 7 bases at J, with 17 bases in the middle. Germline V gene sequence: CDR1 MDHEN, CDR2 SYDVKM. CDR3 protein: CASSPPRGGSEKLFF. The CDR3 DNA reads TGTGCCAGCAGTCCTCCCCGCGGGGGGAGTGAAAAACTGTTTTTT.

The sample holds a few counts of this clonotype. CDR3 coding DNA: TGTGCCAGCAGCCAAGATCCAGGCAATGAGCAGTTCTTC. This gives the protein CASSQDPGNEQFF. The gene calls are TRBV3-1 and TRBJ2-1; D gene uncertain. The CDR3 consists of 13 residues. V shed 0 bases and J shed 6 bases, with 6 bases lying between them. Germline CDR1 and CDR2: LGHDT and YNNKEL (reference sequence).

This clonotype was detected only a few times. This sequence joins TRBV28 and TRBJ2-1, with TRBD1 matching 7 bases. Germline V gene sequence: CDR1 MDHEN, CDR2 SYDVKM. The CDR3 contains 13 residues. V shed 3 bases and J 9 bases; nucleotides not matched to a gene: 5. CDR3 sequence: CASSFRAGGEQFF. Here the CDR3 DNA reads TGTGCCAGCAGTTTCCGGGCAGGGGGTGAGCAGTTCTTC.

This clonotype turned up a few times. V is TRBV9 and J is TRBJ2-1; 9 nucleotides align to TRBD2. The CDR3 loop spans 17 amino acids. J lost 8 bases, V lost 0 bases, and 12 bases had no gene match. Germline V gene data show CDR1 as SGDLS and CDR2 as YYNGEE. The CDR3: CASSVDPTGLAQHEQFF. The CDR3 region has the DNA TGTGCCAGCAGCGTAGACCCCACGGGACTAGCTCAGCATGAGCAGTTCTTC.

The V and J genes are TRBV3-1 and TRBJ1-1, with D uncertain. The germline CDR1 and CDR2 sequences are LGHDT and YNNKEL (reference sequence). Trimming left V 3 bases short and J 1 base short, with 3 bases between. The CDR3 sequence is 12 residues long. The CDR3 DNA is TGTGCCAGCAGCCATCAGAACACTGAAGCTTTCTTT. Its translation: CASSHQNTEAFF.

There are a few counts of this clonotype. The chain joins TRBV6-2 or TRBV6-3 to TRBJ1-5; maybe TRBD1 (6 bases). Trimming cost V 4 bases and J 0 bases, with 16 bases left between them. The V gene's germline CDR1 is MNHEY and CDR2 SVGEGT. There are 17 residues in the CDR3. CDR3 sequence (DNA): TGTGCCAGCAGTTGCCCCCGGACAGATTATAGCAATCAGCCCCAGCATTTT. Its translation is CASSCPRTDYSNQPQHF.

The V and J genes are TRBV27 and TRBJ2-7; TRBD2 might be the D (6 bases). CDR3 length: 15 residues. Trimming pared 2 bases from V and 4 bases from J, leaving 15 bases between. The germline CDR1 and CDR2 sequences are MNHEY and SMNVEV (reference sequence). This chain's CDR3 is CASSLDGGKAYEQYF. The DNA for the CDR3 is TGTGCCAGCAGTTTAGACGGGGGAAAAGCTTACGAGCAGTACTTC.

This clonotype has only one observation. A junction boundary mismatches the germline segment, possibly from a read error. The CDR3 region has the DNA TGCGCCAGCAGCTTGGGACTAGCGGGAGTCGGGGCAGATACACAGTATTTT. Amino acids: CASSLGLAGVGADTQYF. This chain links TRBV5-1 with TRBJ2-3; 12 bases line up with TRBD2. Germline V gene lookup returns CDR1 SGHRS and CDR2 YFSETQ. This CDR3 region has 17 residues.

This clonotype was observed a handful of times. CDR3 DNA: TGTGCCAGCTCACCTTCGGGACAAGAGTACGAGCAGTACTTC. Residues: CASSPSGQEYEQYF. The V call is TRBV18, the J call TRBJ2-7; TRBD1 might be the D (6 bases). The CDR3 contains 14 residues. With 3 bases removed from V and 4 bases from J, the gap between germline ends came to 13 bases. CDR1 is KGHSH, CDR2 LQKENI, per germline.